This T cell receptor beta chain came from a study of response to subunit inactivated influenza vaccine. CDR3 length: 14 residues. CDR1 and CDR2 (germline): LGHNA, YSLEER. With V trimmed by 4 bases and J by 7 bases, 5 bases remained unmatched. TCRdb re-analysed the RT-PCR reads in MiXCR, keeping a single row per CDR3 protein. The sample contains approximately 480,000 distinct CDR3 sequences, roughly 9.7% of which appear only once. Study results and limitations: New T cells are recruited in small numbers by each seasonal influenza vaccination, according to the authors' suggestion.

A few counts support this clonotype. No antigen is known for it. This receptor was identified in a man aged 45 to 65 who received an inactivated influenza vaccine. V and J are TRBV4-3 and TRBJ2-5, with 11 nucleotides matching TRBD1. The source material was PBMCs from blood, sampled about 40 days after vaccination. In DNA form, the CDR3 reads TGCGCCAGCAGCCCTGGACAGGGGGCAGGGACCCAGTACTTC. Translated: CASSPGQGAGTQYF.